Each of the 16 T cell receptor beta chains below was sequenced from the same sample in a study of sequential checkpoint blockade in melanoma. Regarding treatment: randomized to nivolumab then ipilimumab (arm A) or the reverse (arm B). TCRdb keeps only in-frame clones here, not all; method: immunoSEQ multiplex PCR. Seen here are over 20,000 clones, around 65% observed once, and the top ten hold about 19%. The material sequenced was CD8+ T cells sorted from blood (inferred from file names), taken from a patient given nivolumab and ipilimumab in sequence. The receptor set was obtained from a human donor with melanoma.

This chain connects TRBV4-3 to TRBJ1-2; D uncertain. The V end was cut by 0 bases, the J end by 4 bases, with 12 bases between. The CDR3 runs to 15 residues. Germline loops: CDR1 LGHNA, CDR2 YSLEER. The CDR3 nucleotides are TGCGCCAGCAGCCAAGAAGGTGGGCTATTCTATGGCTACACCTTC. This gives the protein CASSQEGGLFYGYTF.

V usage is TRBV5-6 and J usage is TRBJ1-5; D is possibly TRBD1 (5 bases). Trimming pared 4 bases from V and 7 bases from J, leaving 12 bases between. Germline CDR1 and CDR2: SGHDT and YYEEEE. The CDR3 has 13 amino acids. CDR3 residues: CASSRGINQPQHF. The CDR3 DNA reads as TGTGCCAGCAGCAGGGGAATTAACCAGCCCCAGCATTTT.

This chain links TRBV6-6 with TRBJ2-3, with a tentative D call TRBD2 (5 bases). V was cut by 0 bases and J by 3 bases, with 7 bases left in between. Germline assignment: CDR1 MNHNY and CDR2 SVGAGI (reference sequence). CDR3 size: 14 residues. The CDR3 spells CASSYSPGTDTQYF. CDR3 DNA sequence: TGTGCCAGCAGTTACTCCCCGGGGACAGATACGCAGTATTTT.

The chain recombines TRBV4-1 with TRBJ1-1; D may be TRBD1 (5 bases). From germline, CDR1 is MGHRA and CDR2 YSYEKL. This CDR3 comprises 15 residues. Trimming stripped 0 bases from V and 1 base from J, with 9 bases between. For the CDR3, the DNA is TGCGCCAGCAGCCAAGATCAGGGCGGGAACACTGAAGCTTTCTTT. Translated: CASSQDQGGNTEAFF.

The rearrangement joins TRBV10-3 to TRBJ2-3; 11 positions agree with TRBD2. Per the germline V gene, CDR1 is ENHRY and CDR2 is SYGVKD. CDR3 length equals 13 residues. V gave up 9 bases and J gave up 5 bases; unmatched junction bases: 4. CDR3 region: CAISGGAEDTQYF. DNA for the CDR3: TGTGCCATTAGCGGGGGGGCCGAAGATACGCAGTATTTT.

This rearrangement joins TRBV5-4 to TRBJ2-7, with 8 bases fitting TRBD1. CDR3 length: 14 residues. Germline values: CDR1 SGHNT, CDR2 YYREEE (reference sequence). Unmatched junction bases numbered 5, after V lost 4 bases and J lost 2 bases. CDR3 amino acids: CASSLRTGTYEQYF. As DNA, the CDR3 is TGTGCCAGCAGCCTTCGGACAGGGACCTACGAGCAGTACTTC.

The gene calls are TRBV4-1 and TRBJ2-3; 7 nucleotides align to TRBD2. Per germline, CDR1 MGHRA and CDR2 YSYEKL. With 2 bases clipped from V and 2 bases from J, the junction kept 4 bases outside the gene matches. This CDR3 comprises 15 residues. In DNA, the CDR3 is TGCGCCAGCAGCCAAAGCGGGAACCCCACAGATACGCAGTATTTT. It is translated as CASSQSGNPTDTQYF.

V is TRBV15 and J is TRBJ1-2; D not resolved. The CDR3 is 10 residues long. The ends were cut back, 11 bases at V and 6 bases at J, with 10 bases in the middle. The germline V gene has CDR1 LNHNV and CDR2 YYDKDF (reference sequence). CDR3 loop: CAPPLNGYTF. CDR3 bases: TGTGCCCCCCCCTTAAATGGCTACACCTTC.

The V and J genes are TRBV5-4 and TRBJ2-1, with D tentatively TRBD1 (6 bases). Per germline, CDR1 SGHNT and CDR2 YYREEE (reference sequence). This CDR3 comprises 13 residues. Trimming left V 4 bases short and J 5 bases short, with 10 bases between. The CDR3 bases are TGTGCCAGCAGCCCCAGGGGCGACAATGAGCAGTTCTTC. It encodes CASSPRGDNEQFF.

This clone was picked up a small number of times. The chain recombines TRBV28 with TRBJ2-3; 8 nucleotides line up with TRBD2. The CDR3 runs 18 residues. Looked up from germline, CDR1 is MDHEN and CDR2 is SYDVKM. V was pared by 1 base and J by 1 base, with 10 bases of the junction left unmatched. CDR3 coding DNA: TGTGCCAGCAGTTTATATTTGAGTAGCGGGGATGGCACAGATACGCAGTATTTT. Translation gives CASSLYLSSGDGTDTQYF. The variable domain in full, with the rest retrieved from reference TRBV28 and TRBJ2-3, is DVKVTQSSRYLVKRTGEKVFLECVQDMDHENMFWYRQDPGLGLRLIYFSYDVKMKEKGDIPEGYSVSREKKERFSLILESASTNQTSMYLCASSLYLSSGDGTDTQYFGPGTRLTVL.

The genes are TRBV4-1 and TRBJ1-2; D is perhaps TRBD1 (5 bases). Germline V lookup: CDR1 MGHRA, CDR2 YSYEKL. V was clipped by 4 bases and J by 6 bases, with 33 bases between them. The CDR3 extends over 20 amino acids. The CDR3 region has the DNA TGCGCCAGCAGCCCGGATGGGCTCGGGGGAACGGGGGAGATCCTAAATGGCTACACCTTC. Its translation: CASSPDGLGGTGEILNGYTF.

This clone has only a few counts. Here the CDR3 DNA reads TGTGCCAGCAGCTTAGAGGACAGGTCTGAAACAGATACGCAGTATTTT. Protein: CASSLEDRSETDTQYF. The chain employs TRBV7-9 and TRBJ2-3; the match to TRBD1 covers 7 bases. The J segment lost 3 bases and the V segment lost 1 base, leaving 7 bases of the junction unmatched. The CDR3 totals 16 residues. CDR1 SEHNR and CDR2 FQNEAQ come from the germline V gene (reference sequence).

The chain joins TRBV27 to TRBJ1-6; 10 bases are shared with TRBD1. The ends lost 7 bases at V and 7 bases at J; junction bases unmatched: 4. Germline CDR1 is MNHEY and CDR2 is SMNVEV (reference sequence). This CDR3 spans 14 amino acids. CDR3 DNA: TGTGCCAGCACCTGGGACAGGGGAAATTCACCCCTCCACTTT. Translation: CASTWDRGNSPLHF.

This chain links TRBV4-2 with TRBJ2-7; TRBD1 is a possible D gene (6 bases). V was shortened by 6 bases and J by 0 bases, with 18 bases between the two germline ends. CDR3 length: 16 residues. CDR1 is LGHNA, CDR2 YNFKEQ, per germline. For the CDR3, the DNA is TGTGCCAGCAGGGCACAACAGGGCACGGACTCCTACGAGCAGTACTTC. Amino acids: CASRAQQGTDSYEQYF.

V gene TRBV23-1 combines with J gene TRBJ2-7; tentative D call: TRBD2 (5 bases). TRBV23-1 is placed among ORFs of uncertain function. Trimming stripped 0 bases from V and 5 bases from J, with 23 bases between. There are 18 residues in the CDR3. CDR3 nucleotide sequence: TGCGCCAGCAGTCAATCTTCCGAGGACGGTCAGAGGGCCCACGAGCAGTACTTC. Its protein is CASSQSSEDGQRAHEQYF.

In this sample, this clone turned up a few times. The chain combines TRBV6-5 with TRBJ1-2; D is ambiguous. Germline-derived CDR1 and CDR2 are MNHEY and SVGAGI. The CDR3 loop spans 13 amino acids. Trimming removed 6 bases at V and 3 bases at J, with 11 bases between. CDR3 in amino acids: CASSPRLHYGYTF. The CDR3 nucleotides read TGTGCCAGCAGCCCACGACTACACTATGGCTACACCTTC.